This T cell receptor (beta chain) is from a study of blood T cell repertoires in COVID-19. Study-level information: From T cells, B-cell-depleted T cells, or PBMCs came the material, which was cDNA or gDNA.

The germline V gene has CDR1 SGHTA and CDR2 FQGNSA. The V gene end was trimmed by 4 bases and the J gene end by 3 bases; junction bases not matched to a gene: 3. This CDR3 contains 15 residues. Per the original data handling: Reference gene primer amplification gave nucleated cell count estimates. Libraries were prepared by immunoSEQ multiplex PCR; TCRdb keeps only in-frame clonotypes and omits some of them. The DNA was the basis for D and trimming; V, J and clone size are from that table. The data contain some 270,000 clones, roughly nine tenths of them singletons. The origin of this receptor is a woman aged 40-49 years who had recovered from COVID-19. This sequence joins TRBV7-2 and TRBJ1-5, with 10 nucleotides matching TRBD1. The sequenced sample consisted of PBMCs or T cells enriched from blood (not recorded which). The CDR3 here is CASSSGQGLNQPQHF. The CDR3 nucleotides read TGTGCCAGCAGCTCGGGACAGGGGCTCAATCAGCCCCAGCATTTT.